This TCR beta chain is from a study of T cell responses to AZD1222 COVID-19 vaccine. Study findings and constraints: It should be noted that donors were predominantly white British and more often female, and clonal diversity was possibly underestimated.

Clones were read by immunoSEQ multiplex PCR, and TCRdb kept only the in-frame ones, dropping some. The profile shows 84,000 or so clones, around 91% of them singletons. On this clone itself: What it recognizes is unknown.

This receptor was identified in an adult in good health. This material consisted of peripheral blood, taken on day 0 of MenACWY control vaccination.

In nucleotides, the CDR3 is TGCGCCAGCAGCTTGGGTGCGGGGAATGAAAAACTGTTTTTT. The encoded protein is CASSLGAGNEKLFF. The V and J genes are TRBV5-1 and TRBJ1-4; D remains ambiguous. This CDR3 comprises 14 residues. Trimming removed 0 bases at V and 5 bases at J, with 8 bases between. CDR1 and CDR2 from the germline V gene are SGHRS and YFSETQ.